The entry below gives a single T cell receptor (beta chain) sequence along with its context. Its antigen is undetermined. How the authors handled the data: Filtering differed for immunoSEQ, which gave only junction sequences without quality scores. The protocol was immunoSEQ multiplex PCR, while the TCRdb copy is restricted to in-frame clones and leaves out a portion. V and J calls and clone size are copied from that table; D and trimming were computed from the DNA. In the table there are some 2,000,000 clones, 90% to 95% of which are singletons. The sample comes from a study of shared clonotypes between healthy human individuals. Study as a whole: CD4 naive cells filled three plates per donor, CD4 memory three, CD8 naive two and CD8 memory one.

Findings and limits, study-wide: Of the naive CD4 clonotypes, roughly 5.5% were shared across several donors.

Germline CDR1 SGHNT, CDR2 YENEEA. V was pared by 5 bases and J by 10 bases, with 13 bases between. The CDR3 loop spans 12 amino acids. This TCR derives from a man aged 18 to 30 in good health. V is TRBV11-3 and J is TRBJ2-3; D not resolved. Sequenced: naive CD4+ T cells sorted from blood. Subset reported: CD45RA+ positively selected. DNA for the CDR3: TGTGCCAGCAGCGGCGGTGGAGAGCCGCAGTATTTT. Its translation is CASSGGGEPQYF.